This TCR beta chain was sequenced during a study of T cell repertoires in cytomegalovirus infection. In regard to this clonotype: As yet, its antigen is unknown.

V was cut by 2 bases and J by 3 bases, with 4 bases left in between. Germline-derived CDR1 and CDR2 are KGHSH and LQKENI. The CDR3 runs 12 residues. TCRdb reprocessed the reads with MiXCR, giving one entry per CDR3 protein. The sample has about 480,000 distinct CDR3 sequences; around a third are singletons. Source: cultured PBMCs, taken from culture after CMV antigen stimulation. This clonotype was obtained from a human donor in good health (CMV status not recorded). Some clones in this sample may be carry-over from other donors' samples. This chain joins TRBV18 and TRBJ2-5, with D hard to call. This chain's CDR3 is CASSPVEETQYF. CDR3 nucleotides: TGTGCCAGCTCACCAGTGGAAGAGACCCAGTACTTC.